The sequence of this TCR beta chain was determined in a study of blood T cell repertoires in COVID-19. Study context: COVID-19 samples, acute and convalescent, were from the United States, Italy and Spain. Nucleic acid was either cDNA or gDNA, and it came from T cells, B-cell-depleted T cells, or PBMCs.

Per the original methods: From reference gene primer amplification, estimates of nucleated cell counts were derived. Method: immunoSEQ multiplex PCR; TCRdb's copy keeps in-frame clones and lacks some. D and trimming were read from the DNA, whereas the V and J calls and clone size are those reported in that table. The sample lists tens of thousands of clones; more than 75% were seen once. This sequence was found in a man aged 45 to 65 with active COVID-19. The sequenced material came from peripheral blood.

The CDR3 sequence: CASSLDWTGVDSPLHF. Here the CDR3 DNA reads TGTGCCAGCAGCTTAGATTGGACAGGGGTGGATTCACCCCTCCACTTT. The genes are TRBV11-2 and TRBJ1-6, with 9 bases fitting TRBD1. V shed 0 bases, J shed 8 bases, and the junction held 5 bases outside the gene matches. CDR1 is SGHAT, CDR2 FQNNGV, per germline. This CDR3 has 16 amino acids.